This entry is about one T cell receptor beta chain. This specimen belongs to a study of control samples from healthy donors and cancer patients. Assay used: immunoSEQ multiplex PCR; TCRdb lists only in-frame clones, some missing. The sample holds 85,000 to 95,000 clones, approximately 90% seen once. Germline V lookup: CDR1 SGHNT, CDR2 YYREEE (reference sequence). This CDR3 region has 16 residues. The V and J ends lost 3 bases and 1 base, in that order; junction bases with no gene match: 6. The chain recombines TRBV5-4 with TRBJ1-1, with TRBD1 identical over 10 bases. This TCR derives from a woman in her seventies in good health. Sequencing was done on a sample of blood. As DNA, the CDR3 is TGTGCCAGCAGCTCTCGGGACAGGGGAGCGAACACTGAAGCTTTCTTT. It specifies CASSSRDRGANTEAFF. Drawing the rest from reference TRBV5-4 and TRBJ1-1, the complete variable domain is ETGVTQSPTHLIKTRGQQVTLRCSSQSGHNTVSWYQQALGQGPQFIFQYYREEENGRGNFPPRFSGLQFPNYSSELNVNALELDDSALYLCASSSRDRGANTEAFFGQGTRLTVV.